This TCR beta chain comes out of a study of cytomegalovirus exposure and HLA in healthy donors. Across the whole study: An analysis done earlier identified about 120 million unique TCR beta sequences from about 180 million T cells. Within an early data release were around 80 million unique TCRs drawn from HLA-typed donors. Study observations and caveats: Links to common viral pathogens appeared, in a later analysis, for several of the most significant clusters.

With respect to this clone: What it recognizes is unknown.

Germline values: CDR1 MNHEY, CDR2 SMNVEV (reference sequence). The CDR3 consists of 14 residues. The germline V and J ends were trimmed by 2 bases and 8 bases, with 15 bases remaining between them. Amplification used 60 Vbeta primers and 13 Jbeta primers. Sequencing used immunoSEQ multiplex PCR; TCRdb keeps in-frame clones, though not all of them. The repertoire holds roughly 140,000 clones, with roughly 9.4% as singletons. The sequenced sample was PBMCs. The chain combines TRBV27 with TRBJ1-2, with D possibly TRBD1 on 5 matching bases. The sequence came from a male donor in good health and CMV-seronegative. The CDR3 sequence: CASSLRGAGSGYTF. Written as DNA, the CDR3 is TGTGCCAGCAGTTTACGAGGGGCGGGATCGGGCTACACCTTC.